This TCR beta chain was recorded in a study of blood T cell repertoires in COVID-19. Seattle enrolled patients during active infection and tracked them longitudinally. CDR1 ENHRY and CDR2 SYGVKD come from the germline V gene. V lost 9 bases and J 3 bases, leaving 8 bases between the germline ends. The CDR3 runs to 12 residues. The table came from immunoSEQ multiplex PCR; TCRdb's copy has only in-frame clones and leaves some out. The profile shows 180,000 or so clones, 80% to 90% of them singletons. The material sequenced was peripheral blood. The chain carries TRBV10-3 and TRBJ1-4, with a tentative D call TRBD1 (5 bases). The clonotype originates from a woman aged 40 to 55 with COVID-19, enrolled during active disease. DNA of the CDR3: TGTGCCATGGGGCAATCTAATGAAAAACTGTTTTTT. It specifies CAMGQSNEKLFF.